The clone carrying this TCR beta chain was detected only a few times. Its specificity is unknown. The V segment lost 4 bases and the J segment 1 base; nucleotides outside the gene matches: 7. CDR1 is MGHRA and CDR2 is YSYEKL in the germline V gene. This CDR3 has 18 amino acids. Every isolated RNA sample was fully reverse transcribed, so sequencing captured expressed TCRB transcripts. Assay: immunoSEQ multiplex PCR; the TCRdb copy retains only in-frame clones and omits some. Among hundreds of thousands of clones, roughly a sixth were seen once, and the ten largest hold more than 0.08%. This entry is derived from a study of beta chain features in type 1 diabetes. Notes on the study in general: Individuals with type 1 diabetes displayed fewer insertions and more deletions at VDJ junctions. Within patients, naive, central memory and Treg TCRB repertoires seemed more similar than within healthy donors.

Each population that was sorted was more than 98% pure. The clonotype was recovered from a man between 18 and 35 years old in good health. Material for sequencing was naive CD4+ T cells from blood. V usage is TRBV4-1 and J usage is TRBJ2-5; 15 bases match TRBD2. CDR3 sequence (DNA): TGCGCCAGCAGCCCGTGGACTAGCGGGAGGGACGTCCAAGAGACCCAGTACTTC. The encoded protein is CASSPWTSGRDVQETQYF.